This TCR beta chain was captured in a study of blood T cells in healthy people across ages. CDR1 and CDR2 (germline): SEHNR, FQNEAQ (reference sequence). Trimming shortened V by 2 bases and J by 8 bases, and 13 bases separated the two germline ends. This CDR3 has 14 amino acids. Then a second PCR, running about 6 to 12 cycles, was carried out with a sample-barcoded 5' primer and a J-beta primer mix. TCRdb independently ran MiXCR on the 5' RACE reads; one entry per CDR3 protein. This sample yields approximately 940,000 distinct CDR3 sequences, of which around 49% are seen a single time; 13% belongs to the top ten.

J is TRBJ2-1 and V is TRBV7-9, with D perhaps TRBD2 (6 bases). Sequencing input: blood. The source of this sequence is a young man in good health. This CDR3 reads CASSLLVPGDEQFF. For the CDR3, the DNA is TGTGCCAGCAGCTTATTGGTCCCGGGGGATGAGCAGTTCTTC.